This T cell receptor (beta chain) originates from a study of early T cells in non-severe SARS-CoV-2 infection. Overall study context: Investigators sequenced bulk RNA drawn from unsorted whole blood, and chains remained unpaired.

The TCR library protocol was used to attach unique molecular identifiers. These identifiers were attached to individual cDNA molecules. TCRdb reanalysed the 5' RACE reads using MiXCR and keeps one entry per CDR3 protein. The sample lists more than 80,000 distinct CDR3 sequences; approximately 15% were seen once. Broader study findings: A preference for anti-spike CD8 responses marked VDJdb matching, which missed private and CD4 specificities.

Notes on this clonotype: As yet, its antigen is unknown.

J was trimmed by 5 bases and V by 5 bases; bases with no gene match: 10. The CDR3 loop spans 16 amino acids. The clonotype comes from an adult who was a healthcare worker with PCR-confirmed SARS-CoV-2 infection or an uninfected control (not recorded which). This chain joins TRBV12-3 or TRBV12-4 and TRBJ1-5; 9 bases map to TRBD1. The source material was whole blood. CDR3 sequence (DNA): TGTGCCAGCAGTCCCGGACAGGGGATTATGGATCAGCCCCAGCATTTT. It translates to CASSPGQGIMDQPQHF.